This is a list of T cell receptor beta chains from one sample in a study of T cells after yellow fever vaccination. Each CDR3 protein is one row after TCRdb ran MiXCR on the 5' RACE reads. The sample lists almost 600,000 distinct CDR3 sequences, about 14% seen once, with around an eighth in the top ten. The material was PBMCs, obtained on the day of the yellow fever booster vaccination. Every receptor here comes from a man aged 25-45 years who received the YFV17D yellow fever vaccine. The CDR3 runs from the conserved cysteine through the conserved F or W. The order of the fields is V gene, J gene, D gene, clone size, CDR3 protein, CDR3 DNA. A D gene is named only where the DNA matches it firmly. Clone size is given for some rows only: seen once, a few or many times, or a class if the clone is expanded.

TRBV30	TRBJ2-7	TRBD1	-	CAWSVQGVVKQYF	TGTGCCTGGAGTGTTCAGGGGGTGGTGAAGCAGTACTTC
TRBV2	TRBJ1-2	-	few	CASKLADGGTGSYTF	TGTGCCAGCAAACTCGCCGACGGGGGGACGGGGAGCTACACCTTC
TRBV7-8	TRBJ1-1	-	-	CASSLGPAGATEAFF	TGTGCCAGCAGCTTAGGCCCCGCGGGGGCCACTGAAGCTTTCTTT
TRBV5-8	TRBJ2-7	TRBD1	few	CASSFRDRVHEQYF	TGTGCCAGCAGCTTCCGGGACAGGGTCCACGAGCAGTACTTC
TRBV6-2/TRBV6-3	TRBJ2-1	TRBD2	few	CASSSRTSGRVSYNEQFF	TGTGCCAGCAGTTCCCGCACTAGCGGGAGGGTCTCCTACAATGAGCAGTTCTTC
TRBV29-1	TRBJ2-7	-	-	CSVESQSYEQYF	TGCAGCGTTGAAAGCCAGTCCTACGAGCAGTACTTC
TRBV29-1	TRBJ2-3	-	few	CSVSNRARSTDTQYF	TGCAGCGTTTCAAATCGGGCCAGGAGCACAGATACGCAGTATTTT
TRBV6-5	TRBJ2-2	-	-	CASIPPGTATGELFF	TGTGCCAGCATCCCCCCGGGGACGGCCACCGGGGAGCTGTTTTTT
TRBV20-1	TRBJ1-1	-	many	CSASLASFQAFF	TGCAGTGCTAGTTTGGCTTCATTTCAAGCTTTCTTT
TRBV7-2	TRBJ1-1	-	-	CASRIDRNTEAFF	TGTGCCAGCAGGATCGACAGAAACACTGAAGCTTTCTTT
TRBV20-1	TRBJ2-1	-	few	CSARSKNEQFF	TGCAGTGCTAGATCAAAAAACGAGCAGTTCTTC
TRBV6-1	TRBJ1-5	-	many	CASSRGYSNQPQHF	TGTGCCAGCAGCAGGGGATATAGCAATCAGCCCCAGCATTTT
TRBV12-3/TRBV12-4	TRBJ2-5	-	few	CASSPDSPGTQYF	TGTGCCAGCAGCCCGGACAGTCCAGGGACCCAGTACTTC
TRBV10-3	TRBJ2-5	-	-	CAISDYLETQYF	TGTGCCATCAGCGACTATCTGGAGACCCAGTACTTC
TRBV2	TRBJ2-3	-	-	CASSTGLPDTQYF	TGTGCCAGCAGTACCGGACTTCCAGATACGCAGTATTTT
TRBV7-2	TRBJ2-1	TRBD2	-	CASSLVAGGLYNEQFF	TGTGCCAGCAGCTTAGTGGCGGGAGGCTTATACAATGAGCAGTTCTTC
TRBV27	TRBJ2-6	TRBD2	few	CASSLSRGNSGSYGTGANVLTF	TGTGCCAGCAGTTTATCCCGGGGTAATAGCGGGAGTTATGGTACTGGGGCCAACGTCCTGACTTTC
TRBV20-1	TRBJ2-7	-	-	CSARVPGHQRGEQYF	TGCAGTGCTAGAGTTCCGGGACACCAACGAGGGGAGCAGTACTTC
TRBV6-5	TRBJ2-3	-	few	CASSYFGIRTDTQYF	TGTGCCAGCAGTTACTTTGGGATCCGTACAGATACGCAGTATTTT
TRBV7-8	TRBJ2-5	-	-	CASSIHRLPRETQYF	TGTGCCAGCAGCATACACCGGCTGCCCCGAGAGACCCAGTACTTC
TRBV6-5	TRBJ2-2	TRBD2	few	CASSYQSSGRTNTGELFF	TGTGCCAGCAGTTACCAGAGTAGCGGGCGCACGAACACCGGGGAGCTGTTTTTT
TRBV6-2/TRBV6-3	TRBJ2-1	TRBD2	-	CASSQGLAGASYNEQFF	TGTGCCAGCAGTCAGGGACTAGCGGGAGCATCCTACAATGAGCAGTTCTTC
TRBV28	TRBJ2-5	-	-	CASSVLAFPETQYF	TGTGCCAGCAGCGTTCTAGCGTTTCCAGAGACCCAGTACTTC
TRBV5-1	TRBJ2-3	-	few	CASSFDRPSDTQYF	TGCGCCAGCAGCTTTGATCGCCCCTCAGATACGCAGTATTTT